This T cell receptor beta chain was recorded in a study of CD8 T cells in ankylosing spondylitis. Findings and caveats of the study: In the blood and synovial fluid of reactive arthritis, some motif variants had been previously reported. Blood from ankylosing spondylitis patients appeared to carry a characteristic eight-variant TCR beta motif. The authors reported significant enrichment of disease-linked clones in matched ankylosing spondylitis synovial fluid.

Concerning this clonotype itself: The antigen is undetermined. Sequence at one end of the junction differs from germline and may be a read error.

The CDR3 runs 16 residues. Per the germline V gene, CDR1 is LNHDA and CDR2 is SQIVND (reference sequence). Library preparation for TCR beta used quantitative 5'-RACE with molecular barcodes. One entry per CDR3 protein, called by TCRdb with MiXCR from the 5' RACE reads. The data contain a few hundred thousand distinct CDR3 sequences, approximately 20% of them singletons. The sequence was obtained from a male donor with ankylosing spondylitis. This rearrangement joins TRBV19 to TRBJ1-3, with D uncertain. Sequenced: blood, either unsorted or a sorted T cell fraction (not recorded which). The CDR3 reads CAISIPTDGPGNTIYF. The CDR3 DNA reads TGTGCCATTAGTATTCCTACAGATGGACCTGGAAACACCATATATTTT.